This T cell receptor (beta chain) comes out of a study of blood T cell repertoires in COVID-19. Across the study: Sources were T cells, B-cell-depleted T cells, or PBMCs; the material itself was cDNA or gDNA.

The germline gives CDR1 SGHTA, CDR2 FQGTGA. The CDR3 contains 15 residues. Unmatched junction bases numbered 1, after V lost 3 bases and J lost 4 bases. Per the authors' pipeline: Estimation of nucleated cell counts relied on the amplification of reference gene primers. Only in-frame clones appear in the TCRdb table, and some are missing; sequencing was by immunoSEQ multiplex PCR. V, J and clone size derive from that table, while D and trimming were established from the DNA sequence. The sample includes over 100,000 clones, around 80% of them seen just once. This clone was detected once. J is TRBJ2-5 and V is TRBV7-3; 14 positions match TRBD2. This TCR derives from a woman aged 70-85 years with acute or convalescent COVID-19. Sequences were obtained from peripheral blood. The CDR3 loop is CASSLTSGRAETQYF. DNA for the CDR3: TGTGCCAGCAGCTTGACTAGCGGGAGGGCAGAGACCCAGTACTTC.